This T cell receptor (beta chain) is drawn from a study of beta chain features in type 1 diabetes. CDR3 size: 11 residues. CDR1 MRHNA and CDR2 SNTAGT come from the germline V gene. The V end was cut by 6 bases, the J end by 6 bases, with 6 bases between. Note on this clone: The target antigen is unknown.

Expressed TCRB transcripts got sequenced, as all isolated RNA was reverse transcribed. Some clones are missing from TCRdb's copy, which holds only in-frame ones; the method was immunoSEQ multiplex PCR. In the table there are roughly 290,000 clones, about 8.5% of which are singletons. General study points: Patients with Type 1 diabetes showed moderately but significantly shorter TCRB CDR3s in all four CD4+ subsets. PCR might preferentially amplify shorter templates, equally in patients and controls. TCRB repertoires of naive, central memory and Treg cells appeared more similar among patients than among healthy donors.

The chain is built from TRBV6-4 and TRBJ2-1, with a weak D call TRBD2 (6 bases). Sequencing input: central memory CD4+ T cells from blood. This receptor was obtained from a woman aged 18-29 years in good health. CDR3 bases: TGTGCCAGCAGGGAGGGCAATGAGCAGTTCTTC. Translation gives CASREGNEQFF.